This T cell receptor beta chain was documented in a study of cytomegalovirus exposure and HLA in healthy donors. Overall study context: Ancestry clustering placed roughly 86% of around 400 genotyped donors in the Caucasian-associated cluster.

To note about this clone: The antigen remains unidentified.

PCR involved 60 Vbeta and 13 Jbeta primers. The repertoire was sequenced with immunoSEQ multiplex PCR; TCRdb's copy has only in-frame clones and lacks some. This table has about 70,000 clones, around 68% appearing once. Study observations and caveats: HLA alleles showed associations with 16,951 TCR beta sequences in a later analysis, at a 0.05 false discovery rate. Being productive about 90% or about 30% of the time was typical of most TCR beta V segments in an earlier analysis. The records held CMV serostatus as the only immune exposure information.

The V gene end was trimmed by 5 bases and the J gene end by 0 bases; junction bases not matched to a gene: 7. This CDR3 region has 15 residues. CDR1 SGHAT and CDR2 FQNNGV come from the germline V gene. This sequence originates from a man aged 40-55 years in good health and CMV-seropositive. Source material: PBMCs. The chain combines TRBV11-2 with TRBJ2-7; 7 bases match TRBD2. The CDR3, as DNA: TGTGCCAGCAGCCCAGTCGCGGGAGACTCCTACGAGCAGTACTTC. Translating it yields CASSPVAGDSYEQYF.